These 21 T cell receptor beta chains were all obtained from the same sample, sequenced in a study of T cell repertoires in cytomegalovirus infection. TCRdb itself ran the reads through MiXCR, one entry per CDR3 protein. The table shows 250,000 to 400,000 distinct CDR3 sequences, with around a quarter occurring only once. Their recognized antigens are unknown. The sequencing used cultured PBMCs, collected from culture after CMV antigen stimulation. Receptor source: a human donor in good health (CMV status not recorded). Some clones in this sample may be carry-over from other donors' samples.

In its sample, this clonotype was seen many times. The chain carries TRBV7-2 and TRBJ2-7; the D is unclear. The germline V gene has CDR1 SGHTA and CDR2 FQGNSA. This CDR3 is 15 amino acids long. V was cut by 3 bases and J by 7 bases, with 19 bases left in between. DNA for the CDR3: TGTGCCAGCAGCTTCTTCCTAGACTCTAAAAAGGAGCAGTACTTC. Translation gives CASSFFLDSKKEQYF.

This clonotype appeared a single time. The chain couples TRBV6-1 to TRBJ1-4; perhaps TRBD1 as D (5 bases). Germline V CDR1 and CDR2: MNHNS, SASEGT. CDR3 length equals 14 residues. Trimming stripped 11 bases from V and 0 bases from J, with 13 bases between. CDR3 amino acids: CAGASHATNEKLFF. DNA for the CDR3: TGTGCCGGGGCGTCCCATGCAACTAATGAAAAACTGTTTTTT.

This clonotype was seen at least ten times. V is TRBV11-3 and J is TRBJ1-4; the D is unclear. Trimming pared 6 bases from V and 0 bases from J, leaving 8 bases between. The CDR3 spans 14 residues. Germline-derived CDR1 and CDR2 are SGHNT and YENEEA. CDR3 DNA sequence: TGTGCCAGCAGAAGCACAGCAACTAATGAAAAACTGTTTTTT. Translating it yields CASRSTATNEKLFF.

This clonotype showed up just a few times. V and J are TRBV7-2 and TRBJ1-1, with TRBD1 identical over 8 bases. The CDR3 is made up of 15 amino acids. With 5 bases clipped from V and 5 bases from J, the junction kept 10 bases outside the gene matches. Germline CDR1 SGHTA, CDR2 FQGNSA. CDR3 DNA sequence: TGTGCCAGCAGCGTCCAGGGGGCCAGAGGTACTGAAGCTTTCTTT. Translating gives CASSVQGARGTEAFF.

This clonotype appeared a few times. The genes are TRBV6-5 and TRBJ2-6; possibly TRBD2 for D (6 bases). CDR3 length: 17 amino acids. V was clipped by 0 bases and J by 2 bases, with 11 bases between them. Germline V gene sequence: CDR1 MNHEY, CDR2 SVGAGI. CDR3 residues: CASSYSIGGAGANVLTF. CDR3 in DNA: TGTGCCAGCAGTTACTCGATCGGCGGGGCTGGGGCCAACGTCCTGACTTTC.

V and J are TRBV11-2 and TRBJ2-1, with 8 positions matching TRBD1. The germline CDR1 and CDR2 sequences are SGHAT and FQNNGV. The CDR3 is 16 residues long. Germline trimming cut 5 bases from V and 0 bases from J; bases unmatched to any gene: 6. The CDR3 spells CASSRQGTSSYNEQFF. The CDR3 DNA reads as TGTGCCAGCAGCCGACAGGGGACGAGCTCCTACAATGAGCAGTTCTTC.

This clonotype was counted many times. The gene calls are TRBV6-1 and TRBJ2-1, with TRBD2 matching over 7 bases. The V gene's germline CDR1 is MNHNS and CDR2 SASEGT. There are 16 residues in the CDR3. Trimming removed 7 bases from V and 4 bases from J; junction bases left unmatched: 13. DNA of the CDR3: TGTGCCAGCACCCAGTGGGGCGGGAGTAGGTACAATGAGCAGTTCTTC. It codes for CASTQWGGSRYNEQFF.

The chain has TRBV4-1 and TRBJ1-3, with 9 bases identical to TRBD1. The germline V gene has CDR1 MGHRA and CDR2 YSYEKL. The junction had 3 bases not matched to a gene; V was cut back by 2 bases and J by 4 bases. CDR3 length: 15 residues. Here the CDR3 DNA reads TGCGCCAGCAGCCAAAAGGACAGGGGCGGAAACACCATATATTTT. This codes for CASSQKDRGGNTIYF.

The V call is TRBV5-6, the J call TRBJ2-7; D possibly matches TRBD1 or TRBD2 (5 bases each). V lost 4 bases and J lost 1, with 12 bases in between. Germline assignment: CDR1 SGHDT and CDR2 YYEEEE. CDR3 size: 14 residues. The CDR3 sequence: CASSPRWGSYEQYV. In nucleotides, the CDR3 is TGTGCCAGCAGCCCGCGTTGGGGGTCCTACGAGCAGTACGTC.

The chain employs TRBV6-1 and TRBJ1-6; 12 bases fit TRBD1. The CDR3 contains 14 residues. Per germline, CDR1 MNHNS and CDR2 SASEGT. J lost 10 bases, V lost 5 bases, and 3 bases had no gene match. The CDR3 reads CASSSGTGGSPLHF. CDR3 sequence (DNA): TGTGCCAGCAGTTCCGGGACAGGGGGCTCACCCCTCCACTTT.

This clonotype was counted many times. The V call is TRBV7-3, the J call TRBJ2-2; no clear D. This CDR3 region has 14 residues. Per the germline V gene, CDR1 is SGHTA and CDR2 is FQGTGA. The V end was cut by 2 bases, the J end by 4 bases, with 8 bases between. The DNA for the CDR3 is TGTGCCAGCAGCTTACTGAGGTCCACCGGGGAGCTGTTTTTT. Translated, it gives CASSLLRSTGELFF.

This chain connects TRBV9 to TRBJ1-1; D perhaps matches TRBD1 (5 bases). Trimming pared 2 bases from V and 6 bases from J, leaving 14 bases between. Germline CDR1 SGDLS, CDR2 YYNGEE. This CDR3 comprises 14 residues. The CDR3 region is CASSVGHGASEAFF. The CDR3 coding sequence is TGTGCCAGCAGCGTCGGACATGGGGCCTCTGAAGCTTTCTTT.

This clonotype was picked up a small number of times. The chain links TRBV6-2 or TRBV6-3 to TRBJ2-5; 12 bases are shared with TRBD2. Germline lookup yields CDR1 MNHEY and CDR2 SVGEGT. V lost 2 bases and J lost 3; bases outside the gene matches: 10. The CDR3 totals 18 residues. CDR3 residues: CASSYAKKRLAGEETQYF. In DNA, the CDR3 is TGTGCCAGCAGTTACGCCAAAAAGAGACTAGCGGGAGAAGAGACCCAGTACTTC.

V is TRBV5-1 and J is TRBJ2-3, with 9 positions matching TRBD2. This CDR3 has 15 amino acids. From germline, CDR1 is SGHRS and CDR2 YFSETQ. The V segment lost 3 bases and the J segment 5 bases; nucleotides outside the gene matches: 7. The DNA for the CDR3 is TGCGCCAGCAGCTGGAGCGGGAGGTCTAGAGATACGCAGTATTTT. It specifies CASSWSGRSRDTQYF.

This clonotype occurred many times. The chain carries TRBV7-2 and TRBJ2-3; D may be TRBD2 (5 bases). This CDR3 comprises 15 residues. The germline gives CDR1 SGHTA, CDR2 FQGNSA. V shed 6 bases and J shed 0 bases, with 13 bases lying between them. The CDR3 reads CASSRAAFSTDTQYF. As DNA, the CDR3 is TGTGCCAGCAGTCGAGCGGCGTTTAGCACAGATACGCAGTATTTT.

The CDR3 region is CASSQVDRADQPQHF. In DNA, the CDR3 is TGCGCCAGCAGCCAAGTGGACAGGGCGGATCAGCCCCAGCATTTT. This chain joins TRBV4-1 and TRBJ1-5, with TRBD1 matching over 8 bases. This CDR3 has 15 amino acids. Looked up from germline, CDR1 is MGHRA and CDR2 is YSYEKL. The V gene end was trimmed by 1 base and the J gene end by 5 bases; junction bases not matched to a gene: 4.

This clonotype was recorded a few times. The chain has TRBV5-6 and TRBJ2-7; the match to TRBD1 covers 10 bases. The CDR3 spans 15 residues. Germline CDR1 is SGHDT and CDR2 is YYEEEE. The V segment lost 4 bases and the J segment 1 base; nucleotides outside the gene matches: 5. The CDR3 coding sequence is TGTGCCAGCAGCGAGACAGGGGGCAAGTCCTACGAGCAGTACGTC. It codes for CASSETGGKSYEQYV.

This clonotype was detected ten times or more. This chain links TRBV7-6 with TRBJ2-5; 7 bases are shared with TRBD1. Germline V gives CDR1 SGHVS, CDR2 FNYEAQ. The trim removed 1 base at V and 5 bases at J, leaving 4 bases unmatched. This CDR3 has 14 residues. CDR3 DNA sequence: TGTGCCAGCAGCTTAGAGACAGGGAAGGAGACCCAGTACTTC. Translation: CASSLETGKETQYF.

The chain couples TRBV6-2 or TRBV6-3 to TRBJ2-7; D is unresolved. Germline lookup yields CDR1 MNHEY and CDR2 SVGEGT. The CDR3 has 12 residues. The V gene lost 2 bases and the J gene lost 2 bases, with 4 bases spanning the gap. For the CDR3, the DNA is TGTGCCAGCAGTTACGGCCCCTACGAGCAGTACGTC. Protein product: CASSYGPYEQYV.

This clonotype was counted only a few times. V gene TRBV11-2 combines with J gene TRBJ2-3, with D maybe TRBD2 (6 bases). Per germline, CDR1 SGHAT and CDR2 FQNNGV. The CDR3 has 16 residues. With 0 bases removed from V and 5 bases from J, the gap between germline ends came to 15 bases. CDR3 residues: CASSLEISGEEDTQYF. The CDR3 DNA is TGTGCCAGCAGCTTAGAGATATCGGGGGAGGAAGATACGCAGTATTTT.

The chain couples TRBV14 to TRBJ2-7, with D maybe TRBD2 (6 bases). V was pared by 1 base and J by 4 bases, with 14 bases between. CDR1 and CDR2 (germline): SGHDN, FVKESK. CDR3 length: 15 residues. The CDR3 DNA sequence: TGTGCCAGCAGCCAAGGACAACTAGCTTTGTACGAGCAGTACTTC. This gives the protein CASSQGQLALYEQYF.